This TCR beta chain was observed in a study of cytomegalovirus exposure and HLA in healthy donors. Trimming removed 7 bases at V and 2 bases at J, with 6 bases between. The CDR3 extends over 12 amino acids. Germline values: CDR1 MNHNY, CDR2 SVGAGI (reference sequence). Vbeta (60) and Jbeta (13) primers were used in the PCR. Assay: immunoSEQ multiplex PCR; the TCRdb copy retains only in-frame clones and omits some. The data show over 110,000 clones, with about three quarters seen just once and approximately 1.2% held by the top ten. The chain has TRBV6-6 and TRBJ1-5, with TRBD1 as a possible D gene (6 bases). Sample: PBMCs. This TCR was sampled from a male donor in good health and CMV-seropositive. The CDR3 region is CASTGGNQPQHF. Here the CDR3 DNA reads TGTGCCAGCACAGGGGGCAATCAGCCCCAGCATTTT.